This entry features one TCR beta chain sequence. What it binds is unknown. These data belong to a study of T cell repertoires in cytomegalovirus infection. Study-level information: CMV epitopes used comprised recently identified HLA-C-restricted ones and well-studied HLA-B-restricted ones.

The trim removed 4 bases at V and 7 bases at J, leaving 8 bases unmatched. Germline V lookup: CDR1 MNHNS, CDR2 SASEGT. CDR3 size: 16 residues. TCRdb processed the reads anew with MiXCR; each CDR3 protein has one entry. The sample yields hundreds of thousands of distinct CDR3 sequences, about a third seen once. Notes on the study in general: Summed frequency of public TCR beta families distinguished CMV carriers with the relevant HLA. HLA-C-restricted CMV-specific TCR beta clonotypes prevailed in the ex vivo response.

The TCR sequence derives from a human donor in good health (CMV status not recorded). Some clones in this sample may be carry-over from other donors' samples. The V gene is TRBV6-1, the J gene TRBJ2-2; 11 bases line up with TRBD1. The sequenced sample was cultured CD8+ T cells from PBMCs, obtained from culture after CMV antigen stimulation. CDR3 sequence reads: CASSAGQGALNGELFF. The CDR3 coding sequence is TGTGCCAGCAGTGCTGGACAGGGGGCCCTTAACGGGGAGCTGTTTTTT.